The T cell receptor beta chain under discussion was sequenced for a study of beta chain features in type 1 diabetes. Study information: Sorted cells from all samples, numbering roughly 100 million, were examined.

This clone turned up a few times. What it recognizes is unknown. The whole isolated RNA underwent reverse transcription, so sequencing captured expressed TCRB transcripts. The method was immunoSEQ multiplex PCR; TCRdb's version includes in-frame clones alone and lacks a portion of them. The sample has some 640,000 clones, over 13% seen once. This CDR3 region has 13 residues. J lost 5 bases, V lost 5 bases, and 5 bases had no gene match. The germline gives CDR1 MNHNY, CDR2 SVGAGI (reference sequence). Points from the study as a whole: Patients with Type 1 diabetes showed moderately but significantly shorter TCRB CDR3s in all four CD4+ subsets. Within patients, naive, central memory and Treg TCRB repertoires seemed more similar than within healthy donors.

Material: naive CD4+ T cells from blood. The origin of this receptor is a man younger than 35 with type 1 diabetes. The chain has TRBV6-6 and TRBJ1-1; 7 nucleotides match TRBD1. The CDR3 here is CASSDRADTEAFF. The CDR3 DNA reads TGTGCCAGCAGTGACAGGGCGGATACTGAAGCTTTCTTT.